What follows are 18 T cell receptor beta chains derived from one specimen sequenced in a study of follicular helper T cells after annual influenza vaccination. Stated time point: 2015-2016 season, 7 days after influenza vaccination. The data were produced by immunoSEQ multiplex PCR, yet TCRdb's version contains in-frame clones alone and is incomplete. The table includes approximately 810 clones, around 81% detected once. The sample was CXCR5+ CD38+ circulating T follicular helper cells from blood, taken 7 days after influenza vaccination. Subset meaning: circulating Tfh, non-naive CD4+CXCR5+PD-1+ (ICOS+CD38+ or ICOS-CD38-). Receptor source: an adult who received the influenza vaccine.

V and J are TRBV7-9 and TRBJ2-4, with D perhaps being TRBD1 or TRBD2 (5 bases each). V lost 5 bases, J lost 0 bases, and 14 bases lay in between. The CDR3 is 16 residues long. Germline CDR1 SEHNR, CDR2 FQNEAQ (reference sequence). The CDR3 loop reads CASSPRDRLAKNIQYF. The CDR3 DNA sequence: TGTGCCAGCAGCCCCAGGGACCGACTAGCCAAAAACATTCAGTACTTC. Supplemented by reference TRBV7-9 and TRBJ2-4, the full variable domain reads DTGVSQNPRHKITKRGQNVTFRCDPISEHNRLYWYRQTLGQGPEFLTYFQNEAQLEKSRLLSDRFSAERPKGSFSTLEIQRTEQGDSAMYLCASSPRDRLAKNIQYFGAGTRLSVL.

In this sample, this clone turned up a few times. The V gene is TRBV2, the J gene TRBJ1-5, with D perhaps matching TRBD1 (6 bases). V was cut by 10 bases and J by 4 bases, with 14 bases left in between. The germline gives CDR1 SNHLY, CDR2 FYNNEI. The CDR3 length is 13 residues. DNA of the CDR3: TGTGCCATCAATCGGACAGCTAATCAGCCCCAGCATTTT. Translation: CAINRTANQPQHF.

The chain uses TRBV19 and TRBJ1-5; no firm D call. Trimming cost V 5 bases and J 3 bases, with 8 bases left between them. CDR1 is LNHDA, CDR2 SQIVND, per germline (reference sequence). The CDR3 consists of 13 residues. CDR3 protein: CASSRDNNQPQHF. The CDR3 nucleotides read TGTGCCAGTAGTCGTGACAACAATCAGCCCCAGCATTTT.

Here the CDR3 reads CASSSRTGEGNTIYF. CDR3 DNA: TGCGCCAGCAGCTCCCGAACAGGGGAAGGAAACACCATATATTTT. This chain uses TRBV5-1 with TRBJ1-3; 7 nucleotides match TRBD1. Germline CDR1 is SGHRS and CDR2 is YFSETQ. Germline trimming cut 3 bases from V and 4 bases from J; bases unmatched to any gene: 7. This CDR3 has 15 residues.

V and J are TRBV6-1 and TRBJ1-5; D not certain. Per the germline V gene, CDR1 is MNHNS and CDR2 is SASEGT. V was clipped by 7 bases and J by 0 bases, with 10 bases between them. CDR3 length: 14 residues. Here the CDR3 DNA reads TGTGCCAGCACCGAGTCGGCTAGCAATCAGCCCCAGCATTTT. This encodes CASTESASNQPQHF.

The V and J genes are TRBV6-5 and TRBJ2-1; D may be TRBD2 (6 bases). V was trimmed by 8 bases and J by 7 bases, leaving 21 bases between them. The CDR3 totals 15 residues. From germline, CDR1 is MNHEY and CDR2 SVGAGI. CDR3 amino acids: CASPYGTPPFNEQFF. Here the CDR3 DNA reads TGTGCCAGCCCTTACGGGACTCCGCCCTTTAATGAGCAGTTCTTC.

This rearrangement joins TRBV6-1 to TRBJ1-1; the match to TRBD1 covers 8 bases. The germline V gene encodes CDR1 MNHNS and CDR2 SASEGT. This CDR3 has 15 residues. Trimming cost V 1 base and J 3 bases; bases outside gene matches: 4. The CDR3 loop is CASSEGTGGHTEAFF. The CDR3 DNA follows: TGTGCCAGCAGTGAAGGAACAGGGGGTCACACTGAAGCTTTCTTT.

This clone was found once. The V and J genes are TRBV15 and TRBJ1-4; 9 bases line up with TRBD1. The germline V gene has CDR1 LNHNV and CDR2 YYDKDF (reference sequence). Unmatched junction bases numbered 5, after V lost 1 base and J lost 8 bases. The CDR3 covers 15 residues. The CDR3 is CATSRARDREEKLFF. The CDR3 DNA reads TGTGCCACCAGCAGAGCCCGGGACAGGGAGGAAAAACTGTTTTTT.

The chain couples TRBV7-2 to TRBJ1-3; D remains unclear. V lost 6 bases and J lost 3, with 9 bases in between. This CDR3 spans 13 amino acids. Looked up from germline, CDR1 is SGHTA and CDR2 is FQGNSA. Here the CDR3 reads CASSNGVGNTIYF. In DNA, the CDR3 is TGTGCCAGCAGTAACGGGGTTGGAAACACCATATATTTT.

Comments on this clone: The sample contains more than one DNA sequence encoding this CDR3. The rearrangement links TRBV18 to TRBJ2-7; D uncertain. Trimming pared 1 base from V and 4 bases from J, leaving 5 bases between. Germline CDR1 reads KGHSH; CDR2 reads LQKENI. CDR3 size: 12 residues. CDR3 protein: CASSPLGYEQYF. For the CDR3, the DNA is TGTGCCAGCTCACCACTGGGTTACGAGCAGTACTTC.

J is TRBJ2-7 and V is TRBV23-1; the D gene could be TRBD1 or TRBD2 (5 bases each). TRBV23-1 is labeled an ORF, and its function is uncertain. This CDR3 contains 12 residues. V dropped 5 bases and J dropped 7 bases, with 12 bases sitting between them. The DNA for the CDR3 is TGCGCCAGCAGTGAGGGGTTGGGAGAGCAGTACTTC. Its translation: CASSEGLGEQYF.

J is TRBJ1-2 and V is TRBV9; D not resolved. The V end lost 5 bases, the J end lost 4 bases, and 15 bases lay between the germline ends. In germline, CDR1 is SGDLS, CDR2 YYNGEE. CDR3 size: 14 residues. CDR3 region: CASRLGREPYGYTF. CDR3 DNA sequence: TGTGCCAGCAGGTTAGGAAGGGAACCCTATGGCTACACCTTC.

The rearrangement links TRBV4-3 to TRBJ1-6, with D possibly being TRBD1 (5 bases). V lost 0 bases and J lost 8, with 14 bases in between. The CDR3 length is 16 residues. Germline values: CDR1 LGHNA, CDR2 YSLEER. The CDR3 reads CASSQDSQGIHSPLHF. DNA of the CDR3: TGCGCCAGCAGCCAAGATTCCCAGGGTATCCATTCACCCCTCCACTTT.

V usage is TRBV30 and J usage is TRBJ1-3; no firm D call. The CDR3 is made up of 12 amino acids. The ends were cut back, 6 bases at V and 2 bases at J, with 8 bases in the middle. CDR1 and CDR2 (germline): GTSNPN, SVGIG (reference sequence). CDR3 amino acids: CACSVTGNTIYF. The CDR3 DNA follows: TGTGCCTGTTCGGTAACTGGAAACACCATATATTTT.

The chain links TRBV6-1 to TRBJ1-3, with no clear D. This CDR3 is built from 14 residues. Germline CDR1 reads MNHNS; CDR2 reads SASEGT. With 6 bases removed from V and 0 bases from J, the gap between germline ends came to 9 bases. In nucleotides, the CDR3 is TGTGCCAGCAGCTCAGGCTCCTCTGGAAACACCATATATTTT. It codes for CASSSGSSGNTIYF.

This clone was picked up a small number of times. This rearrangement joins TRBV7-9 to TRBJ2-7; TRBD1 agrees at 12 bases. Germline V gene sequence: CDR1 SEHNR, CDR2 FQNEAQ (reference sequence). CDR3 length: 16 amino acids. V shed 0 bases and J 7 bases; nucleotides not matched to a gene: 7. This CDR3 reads CASSLAVGTGGAEQYF. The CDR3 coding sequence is TGTGCCAGCAGCTTAGCAGTGGGGACAGGGGGCGCGGAGCAGTACTTC.

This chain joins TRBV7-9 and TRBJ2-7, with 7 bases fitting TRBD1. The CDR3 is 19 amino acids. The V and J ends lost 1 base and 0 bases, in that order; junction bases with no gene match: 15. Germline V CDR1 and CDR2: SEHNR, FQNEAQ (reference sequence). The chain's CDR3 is CASSLVYHLRGTDSYEQYF. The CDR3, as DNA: TGTGCCAGCAGCTTAGTCTATCATTTGCGTGGGACAGACTCCTACGAGCAGTACTTC.

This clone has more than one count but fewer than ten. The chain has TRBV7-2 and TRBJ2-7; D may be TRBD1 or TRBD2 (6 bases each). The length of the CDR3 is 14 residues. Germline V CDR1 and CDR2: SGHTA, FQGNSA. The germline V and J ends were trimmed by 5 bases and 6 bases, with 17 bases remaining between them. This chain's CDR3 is CASSAVVGGSEQYF. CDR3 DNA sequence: TGTGCCAGCAGCGCGGTTGTCGGGGGCTCCGAGCAGTACTTC.